The 15 T cell receptor beta chains below come from one sample, sequenced in a study of T cell repertoires in cytomegalovirus infection. TCRdb recomputed calls from the reads with MiXCR, one row per CDR3 protein. The table records about 230,000 distinct CDR3 sequences, roughly 23% of them present only once. Sequencing input: CD8+ T cells from PBMCs. The receptors here all came from a human donor in good health (CMV status not recorded). Some clones in this sample may be carry-over from other donors' samples.

This clonotype was counted ten times or more. The J gene is TRBJ1-1, the V gene TRBV14; no clear D gene. The CDR3 is 16 residues long. Germline V lookup: CDR1 SGHDN, CDR2 FVKESK. V was cut by 0 bases and J by 1 base, with 12 bases left in between. The CDR3, as DNA: TGTGCCAGCAGCCAAGAACTCTTAGGGTGGAACACTGAAGCTTTCTTT. Its protein product is CASSQELLGWNTEAFF.

Only a few counts were recorded for this clonotype. This chain joins TRBV19 and TRBJ2-1; TRBD2 aligns across 9 bases. Germline values: CDR1 LNHDA, CDR2 SQIVND (reference sequence). Trimming at V came to 10 bases and at J to 5 bases, leaving 6 bases not matched to a gene. The CDR3 loop spans 13 amino acids. The CDR3 here is CATLAGPNNEQFF. In DNA, the CDR3 is TGTGCCACGCTAGCGGGGCCGAACAATGAGCAGTTCTTC.

The gene calls are TRBV4-2 and TRBJ1-6; no clear D gene. Per germline, CDR1 LGHNA and CDR2 YNFKEQ. V was pared by 2 bases and J by 10 bases, with 12 bases between. The CDR3 runs 14 residues. CDR3 region: CASSQRDNISPLHF. The CDR3 DNA sequence: TGTGCCAGCAGCCAAAGGGATAATATATCACCCCTCCACTTT.

This clonotype has only a few counts. The rearrangement joins TRBV2 to TRBJ1-6; D is unclear. Germline CDR1 and CDR2: SNHLY and FYNNEI. The V end lost 4 bases, the J end lost 12 bases, and 10 bases lay between the germline ends. CDR3 length: 12 residues. In nucleotides, the CDR3 is TGTGCCAGCAGTGTTGGCCTTGAACCCCTCCACTTT. Its translation: CASSVGLEPLHF.

This clonotype was recorded many times. This rearrangement joins TRBV7-6 to TRBJ2-3, with unresolved D. Trimming shortened V by 1 base and J by 2 bases, and 7 bases separated the two germline ends. This CDR3 is built from 14 residues. Germline CDR1 SGHVS, CDR2 FNYEAQ. The CDR3 region has the DNA TGTGCCAGCAGCTTAGGCCTTACCACAGATACGCAGTATTTT. This encodes CASSLGLTTDTQYF.

This clonotype occurred a few times. V usage is TRBV3-1 and J usage is TRBJ2-7; the D is unclear. Deletions cut 1 base from V and 2 bases from J, with 9 bases between. The germline V gene encodes CDR1 LGHDT and CDR2 YNNKEL (reference sequence). The CDR3 extends over 14 amino acids. The CDR3 sequence: CASSQGAITYEQYF. The CDR3 region has the DNA TGTGCCAGCAGCCAAGGAGCAATAACCTACGAGCAGTACTTC.

This clonotype showed up many times. J is TRBJ1-1 and V is TRBV7-6; no definite D call. This CDR3 comprises 13 residues. Germline V gene data show CDR1 as SGHVS and CDR2 as FNYEAQ. Trimming removed 2 bases from V and 10 bases from J, with 14 bases in between. CDR3 protein: CASSLSAGSPAFF. CDR3 nucleotides: TGTGCCAGCAGCTTAAGCGCGGGGAGCCCAGCTTTCTTT.

The rearrangement uses TRBV9 and TRBJ2-1; D is undetermined. Germline V gene data show CDR1 as SGDLS and CDR2 as YYNGEE. The germline V and J ends were trimmed by 1 base and 7 bases, with 9 bases remaining between them. The CDR3 has 13 residues. CDR3 region: CASSVPPWNEQFF. The CDR3 DNA follows: TGTGCCAGCAGCGTACCTCCCTGGAATGAGCAGTTCTTC.

In its sample, this clonotype was seen a few times. The chain uses TRBV7-8 and TRBJ1-1; D remains ambiguous. Germline V gene lookup returns CDR1 SGHVS and CDR2 FQNEAQ. CDR3 length equals 16 residues. V was clipped by 1 base and J by 4 bases, with 16 bases between them. The DNA for the CDR3 is TGTGCCAGCAGCTTAGTTCCGGGAGGGTCCCTCACTGAAGCTTTCTTT. Translated: CASSLVPGGSLTEAFF.

This clonotype came up a few times. The gene calls are TRBV20-1 and TRBJ1-5, with D hard to call. The V and J ends lost 6 bases and 5 bases respectively, with 17 bases between them. Germline CDR1 reads DFQATT; CDR2 reads SNEGSKA (reference sequence). The CDR3 length is 14 residues. CDR3 in DNA: TGCAGTGCAGGCGAGGATCGCGTATATCAGCCCCAGCATTTT. This translates into CSAGEDRVYQPQHF.

The chain is built from TRBV20-1 and TRBJ2-1; TRBD1 matches 7 bases. The V segment lost 0 bases and the J segment 7 bases; nucleotides outside the gene matches: 6. This CDR3 has 14 amino acids. CDR1 is DFQATT, CDR2 SNEGSKA, per germline (reference sequence). The CDR3 spells CSARDDRDDNEQFF. In DNA, the CDR3 is TGCAGTGCTAGAGACGACAGGGATGATAATGAGCAGTTCTTC.

This clonotype was recorded many times. This chain connects TRBV6-5 to TRBJ1-4; the match to TRBD1 covers 8 bases. Looked up from germline, CDR1 is MNHEY and CDR2 is SVGAGI. The V gene end was trimmed by 5 bases and the J gene end by 2 bases; junction bases not matched to a gene: 4. The CDR3 sequence is 15 residues long. The CDR3 DNA follows: TGTGCCAGCAGTCCTTACAGGGGGACTAATGAAAAACTGTTTTTT. Translating it yields CASSPYRGTNEKLFF.

This clonotype was observed at least ten times. The rearrangement joins TRBV28 to TRBJ1-1, with no clear D. Germline V gene lookup returns CDR1 MDHEN and CDR2 SYDVKM. There are 11 residues in the CDR3. Trimming stripped 8 bases from V and 0 bases from J, with 4 bases between. The CDR3 coding sequence is TGTGCCAGCGGGGTGAACACTGAAGCTTTCTTT. Translation: CASGVNTEAFF.

In this sample, this clonotype turned up many times. This sequence joins TRBV7-2 and TRBJ1-2; D is uncertain. Trimming removed 4 bases from V and 2 bases from J, with 8 bases in between. Germline V gene data show CDR1 as SGHTA and CDR2 as FQGNSA. CDR3 size: 13 residues. The CDR3 loop is CASSYSGNYGYTF. DNA for the CDR3: TGTGCCAGCAGCTACTCCGGGAACTATGGCTACACCTTC.

This clonotype was detected only a few times. The DNA for the CDR3 is TGTGCCAGCAGTCCGGACAGGGGCACCGGGGAGCTGTTTTTT. This codes for CASSPDRGTGELFF. The chain recombines TRBV12-3 or TRBV12-4 with TRBJ2-2, with 9 bases lining up with TRBD1. The CDR3 has 14 amino acids. V shed 5 bases and J 4 bases; nucleotides not matched to a gene: 2.